These T cell receptor beta chains were read from a single sample in a study of T cell repertoires in cytomegalovirus infection. These receptors have no known antigen. TCRdb passed the reads through MiXCR, listing each CDR3 protein once. The table includes around 540,000 distinct CDR3 sequences, 33% detected once. The specimen was cultured PBMCs, collected from culture after CMV antigen stimulation. The origin of the receptors is a human donor in good health (CMV status not recorded). Some clones in this sample may be carry-over from other donors' samples. Each CDR3 is given with its conserved first and last residue. A D gene is named only where the DNA matches it firmly. Size tells how often a clone was seen (once, few, many) or the class of an expanded clone, and some rows leave it out.

CDR3 length: 12; J gene: TRBJ1-1; V gene: TRBV20-1; clone size: .; D gene: .; CDR3 protein: CSARTVHTEAFF; CDR3 DNA: TGCAGTGCCCGGACAGTACACACTGAAGCTTTCTTT
CDR3 length: 13; J gene: TRBJ1-2; V gene: TRBV2; clone size: .; D gene: TRBD1; CDR3 protein: CASSSGTGIGYTF; CDR3 DNA: TGTGCCAGCAGTAGCGGGACAGGGATAGGCTACACCTTC
CDR3 length: 15; J gene: TRBJ2-2; V gene: TRBV12-3/TRBV12-4; clone size: .; D gene: TRBD1; CDR3 protein: CASSWGTGHTGELFF; CDR3 DNA: TGTGCCAGCAGTTGGGGGACAGGGCACACCGGGGAGCTGTTTTTT
CDR3 length: 15; J gene: TRBJ2-7; V gene: TRBV28; clone size: few; D gene: TRBD2; CDR3 protein: CASSLGGSISYEQYF; CDR3 DNA: TGTGCCAGCAGTTTGGGGGGGTCGATCTCCTACGAGCAGTACTTC
CDR3 length: 15; J gene: TRBJ1-2; V gene: TRBV29-1; clone size: .; D gene: TRBD1; CDR3 protein: CSVFSGDRGDYGYTF; CDR3 DNA: TGCAGCGTTTTCTCAGGGGACAGGGGGGACTATGGCTACACCTTC
CDR3 length: 16; J gene: TRBJ2-2; V gene: TRBV6-5; clone size: .; D gene: .; CDR3 protein: CASSYSQGLATGELFF; CDR3 DNA: TGTGCCAGCAGTTACTCACAGGGTCTGGCCACCGGGGAGCTGTTTTTT
CDR3 length: 17; J gene: TRBJ2-4; V gene: TRBV27; clone size: .; D gene: TRBD2; CDR3 protein: CASSLRGGLAAKNIQYF; CDR3 DNA: TGTGCCAGCAGTTTAAGGGGAGGACTAGCGGCCAAAAACATTCAGTACTTC
CDR3 length: 15; J gene: TRBJ2-3; V gene: TRBV5-4; clone size: .; D gene: .; CDR3 protein: CASSWDFLSTDTQYF; CDR3 DNA: TGTGCCAGCAGCTGGGACTTCCTAAGCACAGATACGCAGTATTTT
CDR3 length: 17; J gene: TRBJ1-2; V gene: TRBV7-6; clone size: .; D gene: TRBD1; CDR3 protein: CASSPSVWAGGGSGYTF; CDR3 DNA: TGTGCCAGCAGCCCTTCGGTCTGGGCAGGGGGAGGGTCTGGCTACACCTTC
CDR3 length: 17; J gene: TRBJ2-1; V gene: TRBV28; clone size: few; D gene: TRBD2; CDR3 protein: CASSTTLGLAGASEQFF; CDR3 DNA: TGTGCCAGCAGTACTACCCTCGGACTAGCGGGAGCCTCTGAGCAGTTCTTC
CDR3 length: 15; J gene: TRBJ2-3; V gene: TRBV12-3/TRBV12-4; clone size: many; D gene: .; CDR3 protein: CASRAYLGPADTQYF; CDR3 DNA: TGTGCCAGCAGGGCGTATTTAGGCCCGGCAGATACGCAGTATTTT
CDR3 length: 14; J gene: TRBJ2-7; V gene: TRBV28; clone size: .; D gene: TRBD2; CDR3 protein: CASRKSGSSYEQYF; CDR3 DNA: TGTGCCAGCAGAAAAAGCGGGAGCTCCTACGAGCAGTACTTC
CDR3 length: 13; J gene: TRBJ1-4; V gene: TRBV12-3/TRBV12-4; clone size: .; D gene: .; CDR3 protein: CASSLARDEKLFF; CDR3 DNA: TGTGCCAGCAGTTTAGCCAGAGACGAAAAACTGTTTTTT
CDR3 length: 15; J gene: TRBJ2-7; V gene: TRBV4-2; clone size: few; D gene: .; CDR3 protein: CASSQVDSVAYEQYF; CDR3 DNA: TGTGCCAGCAGCCAAGTAGATAGCGTAGCCTACGAGCAGTACTTC
CDR3 length: 15; J gene: TRBJ2-1; V gene: TRBV7-2; clone size: .; D gene: TRBD2; CDR3 protein: CASSRDYLSYNEQFF; CDR3 DNA: TGTGCCAGCAGCCGGGACTACCTTTCCTACAATGAGCAGTTCTTC
CDR3 length: 17; J gene: TRBJ2-1; V gene: TRBV5-1; clone size: few; D gene: TRBD2; CDR3 protein: CASSLLVLAGGSNEQFF; CDR3 DNA: TGCGCCAGCAGCTTGCTCGTACTAGCGGGAGGGTCAAATGAGCAGTTCTTC
CDR3 length: 17; J gene: TRBJ2-2; V gene: TRBV4-3; clone size: few; D gene: .; CDR3 protein: CASSQDWSGANTGELFF; CDR3 DNA: TGCGCCAGCAGCCAAGACTGGAGCGGTGCGAACACCGGGGAGCTGTTTTTT
CDR3 length: 16; J gene: TRBJ2-7; V gene: TRBV6-1; clone size: .; D gene: TRBD2; CDR3 protein: CASSRPGLAGLYEQYF; CDR3 DNA: TGTGCCAGCAGTAGACCGGGACTAGCGGGACTCTACGAGCAGTACTTC
CDR3 length: 16; J gene: TRBJ1-6; V gene: TRBV24-1; clone size: few; D gene: TRBD1; CDR3 protein: CATSDSTRGQNSPLHF; CDR3 DNA: TGTGCCACCAGTGATTCGACAAGGGGGCAGAATTCACCCCTCCACTTT
CDR3 length: 15; J gene: TRBJ2-5; V gene: TRBV14; clone size: few; D gene: TRBD1; CDR3 protein: CASSQPGTEQETQYF; CDR3 DNA: TGTGCCAGCAGCCAACCCGGGACAGAACAAGAGACCCAGTACTTC
CDR3 length: 12; J gene: TRBJ1-1; V gene: TRBV28; clone size: few; D gene: .; CDR3 protein: CASRPGITEAFF; CDR3 DNA: TGTGCCAGCAGGCCAGGGATTACTGAAGCTTTCTTT
CDR3 length: 13; J gene: TRBJ1-2; V gene: TRBV4-1; clone size: .; D gene: .; CDR3 protein: CASSQAGNYGYTF; CDR3 DNA: TGCGCCAGCAGCCAAGCAGGGAACTATGGCTACACCTTC
CDR3 length: 16; J gene: TRBJ2-1; V gene: TRBV28; clone size: few; D gene: .; CDR3 protein: CASSLRGLSSYNEQFF; CDR3 DNA: TGTGCCAGCAGTTTACGGGGCCTTAGCTCCTACAATGAGCAGTTCTTC
CDR3 length: 12; J gene: TRBJ1-2; V gene: TRBV29-1; clone size: once; D gene: .; CDR3 protein: CSVEGSVYGYTF; CDR3 DNA: TGCAGCGTTGAGGGTTCCGTCTATGGCTACACCTTC
CDR3 length: 13; J gene: TRBJ2-1; V gene: TRBV11-3; clone size: .; D gene: TRBD2; CDR3 protein: CASSLSLAGGQFF; CDR3 DNA: TGTGCCAGCAGCTTATCCCTAGCGGGAGGGCAGTTCTTC
CDR3 length: 13; J gene: TRBJ2-1; V gene: TRBV6-2/TRBV6-3; clone size: few; D gene: TRBD2; CDR3 protein: CASYAGAGNEQFF; CDR3 DNA: TGTGCCAGTTACGCGGGAGCTGGCAATGAGCAGTTCTTC
CDR3 length: 16; J gene: TRBJ2-1; V gene: TRBV6-5; clone size: few; D gene: TRBD2; CDR3 protein: CASSYSILAGVNEQFF; CDR3 DNA: TGTGCCAGCAGTTACTCGATTCTAGCGGGAGTCAATGAGCAGTTCTTC
CDR3 length: 23; J gene: TRBJ2-3; V gene: TRBV24-1; clone size: .; D gene: TRBD2; CDR3 protein: CATSDPGQGPGLAGGGSTDTQYF; CDR3 DNA: TGTGCCACCAGTGATCCGGGACAGGGACCGGGACTAGCGGGAGGCGGTAGCACAGATACGCAGTATTTT
CDR3 length: 14; J gene: TRBJ2-1; V gene: TRBV7-2; clone size: .; D gene: .; CDR3 protein: CASREGGSYNEQFF; CDR3 DNA: TGTGCCAGCAGAGAAGGTGGGTCCTACAATGAGCAGTTCTTC
CDR3 length: 13; J gene: TRBJ2-7; V gene: TRBV13; clone size: .; D gene: .; CDR3 protein: CASSPRGVNEQYF; CDR3 DNA: TGTGCCAGCAGCCCGAGGGGCGTTAACGAGCAGTACTTC
CDR3 length: 13; J gene: TRBJ2-2; V gene: TRBV27; clone size: few; D gene: .; CDR3 protein: CASSPHPPGELFF; CDR3 DNA: TGTGCCAGCAGTCCCCACCCCCCCGGGGAGCTGTTTTTT
CDR3 length: 16; J gene: TRBJ1-4; V gene: TRBV7-9; clone size: .; D gene: .; CDR3 protein: CASSLFLRGGNEKLFF; CDR3 DNA: TGTGCCAGCAGCTTATTCTTGCGTGGGGGGAACGAAAAACTGTTTTTT
CDR3 length: 13; J gene: TRBJ2-1; V gene: TRBV7-2; clone size: .; D gene: TRBD1; CDR3 protein: CASSPDRDGEQFF; CDR3 DNA: TGTGCCAGCAGCCCCGACAGGGACGGTGAGCAGTTCTTC
CDR3 length: 16; J gene: TRBJ2-3; V gene: TRBV7-2; clone size: .; D gene: TRBD1; CDR3 protein: CASSLAGQGASDTQYF; CDR3 DNA: TGTGCCAGCAGCTTAGCCGGACAGGGCGCTTCAGATACGCAGTATTTT
CDR3 length: 14; J gene: TRBJ2-1; V gene: TRBV5-4; clone size: .; D gene: TRBD2; CDR3 protein: CASTLTSAHNEQFF; CDR3 DNA: TGTGCCAGCACCCTGACTAGCGCTCACAATGAGCAGTTCTTC
CDR3 length: 13; J gene: TRBJ1-1; V gene: TRBV20-1; clone size: .; D gene: .; CDR3 protein: CSARLTGNTEAFF; CDR3 DNA: TGCAGTGCTAGACTAACGGGGAACACTGAAGCTTTCTTT
CDR3 length: 12; J gene: TRBJ1-4; V gene: TRBV12-3/TRBV12-4; clone size: .; D gene: .; CDR3 protein: CASSLQGGKLFF; CDR3 DNA: TGTGCCAGCAGTCTACAGGGCGGAAAACTGTTTTTT
CDR3 length: 13; J gene: TRBJ2-7; V gene: TRBV19; clone size: .; D gene: TRBD2; CDR3 protein: CASSMGLPYEQYF; CDR3 DNA: TGTGCCAGTAGTATGGGACTACCCTACGAGCAGTACTTC
CDR3 length: 12; J gene: TRBJ2-1; V gene: TRBV7-2; clone size: many; D gene: .; CDR3 protein: CASSLIGYEQFF; CDR3 DNA: TGTGCCAGCAGTTTAATCGGGTATGAGCAGTTCTTC
CDR3 length: 12; J gene: TRBJ1-1; V gene: TRBV6-1; clone size: .; D gene: TRBD1; CDR3 protein: CASSSVDRVAFF; CDR3 DNA: TGTGCCAGCAGTTCCGTGGACAGGGTGGCTTTCTTT
CDR3 length: 14; J gene: TRBJ2-1; V gene: TRBV30; clone size: .; D gene: .; CDR3 protein: CAWNLRDRYNEQFF; CDR3 DNA: TGTGCCTGGAACTTACGGGACCGGTACAATGAGCAGTTCTTC
CDR3 length: 12; J gene: TRBJ1-2; V gene: TRBV24-1; clone size: .; D gene: .; CDR3 protein: CATGGGYYGYTF; CDR3 DNA: TGTGCCACCGGAGGAGGGTACTATGGCTACACCTTC
CDR3 length: 14; J gene: TRBJ2-5; V gene: TRBV6-6; clone size: .; D gene: TRBD1; CDR3 protein: CASCEQGAGKTQYF; CDR3 DNA: TGTGCCAGCTGCGAACAGGGGGCCGGGAAGACCCAGTACTTC
CDR3 length: 13; J gene: TRBJ1-2; V gene: TRBV12-3/TRBV12-4; clone size: .; D gene: .; CDR3 protein: CASAGDGSDGYTF; CDR3 DNA: TGTGCCAGCGCGGGGGACGGCTCGGATGGCTACACCTTC
CDR3 length: 15; J gene: TRBJ1-6; V gene: TRBV12-3/TRBV12-4; clone size: .; D gene: TRBD1; CDR3 protein: CASSLRQGLNSPLHF; CDR3 DNA: TGTGCCAGCAGTTTAAGACAGGGATTGAATTCACCCCTCCACTTT
CDR3 length: 18; J gene: TRBJ2-6; V gene: TRBV7-9; clone size: .; D gene: .; CDR3 protein: CALPWAAENYSGANVLTF; CDR3 DNA: TGTGCCTTGCCTTGGGCGGCGGAAAATTACTCTGGGGCCAACGTCCTGACTTTC